This T cell receptor (beta chain) was sequenced in a study of regulatory T cells in long-lasting Graves disease. General observations from the study: The sample size was small, and this may have reduced accuracy. Persistent cases favored TRBV28, TRBJ1-2 and TRBJ2-5.

Time point here: newly diagnosed GD, antithyroid drugs for less than 3 months. PBMC-derived RNA was used for the TCR library. This clonotype was recorded many times. Its antigen is currently unknown. CDR3 size: 12 residues. V shed 6 bases and J shed 4 bases, with 12 bases lying between them. CDR1 GTSNPN and CDR2 SVGIG come from the germline V gene (reference sequence). Arm-PCR of CDR3 regions with iRepertoire HTBI primers generated TCR beta libraries. Using its own MiXCR run on the multiplex PCR reads, TCRdb lists one record per CDR3 protein. The sample carries around 250,000 distinct CDR3 sequences, about a sixth recorded once.

The specimen was peripheral blood mononuclear cells (PBMCs), collected at new diagnosis, from a patient treated with antithyroid drugs. V and J are TRBV30 and TRBJ1-2, with a tentative D call TRBD1 (5 bases). The sequence was obtained from a female donor with Graves disease. The CDR3 region is CACRRGVYGYTF. The CDR3 DNA is TGTGCCTGCCGAAGGGGCGTCTATGGCTACACCTTC. The full variable domain, with the rest looked up from reference TRBV30 and TRBJ1-2, is SQTIHQWPATLVQPVGSPLSLECTVEGTSNPNLYWYRQAAGRGLQLLFYSVGIGQISSEVPQNLSASRPQDRQFILSSKKLLLSDSGFYLCACRRGVYGYTFGSGTRLTVV.